These 19 T cell receptor beta chains originate from one sample sequenced in a study of T cells in women clearing cervical HPV infection (dated by TCRdb to the late 2010s). To prepare the library, the immunoSEQ multiplex PCR assay was applied. TCRdb provides this immuneACCESS table in a form limited to in-frame rearrangements. Some clones are lacking; in checked studies, under half of them reflect an unresolved V gene, and why the rest are absent is not known. The table held for this sample gives tens of thousands of clones. The top ten hold around 6% of the sample. Material for sequencing was blood buffy coat. The origin of the receptors is a woman aged 18 to 69 with a cervical HPV16 infection that either progressed to CIN3+ or cleared (not recorded which).

A remark on this clone: The sequenced fragment ends 3 residues before the CDR3 boundary, so the rest is inferred from the germline J gene. The rearrangement joins TRBV28 to TRBJ2-1, with D possibly matching TRBD1 (6 bases). The germline V and J ends were trimmed by 8 bases and 0 bases, with 11 bases remaining between them. Germline V gene sequence: CDR1 MDHEN, CDR2 SYDVKM. The CDR3 extends over 14 amino acids. The CDR3 loop is CASEQGGSYNEQFF. The CDR3 bases that were read are TGTGCCAGCGAACAGGGTGGCTCCTACAATGAG.

As regards this clone: The read ends 3 residues early relative to the CDR3; the germline J gene fills the gap. The chain combines TRBV20-1 with TRBJ2-3; tentative D call: TRBD2 (6 bases). Trimming shortened V by 2 bases and J by 2 bases, and 14 bases separated the two germline ends. CDR3 length: 15 amino acids. Germline CDR1 DFQATT, CDR2 SNEGSKA (reference sequence). CDR3 sequence: CSARSLALVTDTQYF. Incomplete CDR3 DNA: TGCAGTGCTAGAAGTCTAGCGCTTGTCACAGATACG.

Of note for this clone: The read terminates 3 residues before the CDR3 end, so the remaining end is supplied by the germline J gene. The J gene is TRBJ2-3, the V gene TRBV19; no clear D. Trimming took off 6 bases at V and 1 base at J, with 5 bases between the two ends. This CDR3 contains 12 residues. Looked up from germline, CDR1 is LNHDA and CDR2 is SQIVND (reference sequence). The part of the CDR3 DNA that was read is TGTGCCAGTAGCAGAGGCACAGATACG. Its translation: CASSRGTDT. The CDR3 in full is CASSRGTDTQYF.

Worth noting for this clone: Read data end 3 residues before the CDR3 end; the end is taken from the germline J gene. J is TRBJ1-5 and V is TRBV20-1, with D perhaps matching TRBD1 (5 bases). From germline, CDR1 is DFQATT and CDR2 SNEGSKA (reference sequence). V dropped 5 bases and J dropped 3 bases, with 11 bases sitting between them. This CDR3 spans 13 amino acids. CDR3 region: CSAGGGPNQPQHF. The sequenced CDR3 bases are TGCAGTGCTGGGGGGGGACCCAATCAGCCC.

CDR3 amino acids: CSVTRDRAENTEAFF. Incomplete CDR3 DNA: TGCAGCGTTACCCGGGACAGGGCGGAGAACACTGAA. The chain has TRBV29-1 and TRBJ1-1; 9 nucleotides align to TRBD1. The read comes to an end 3 residues before the CDR3 does, leaving the germline J gene to fill in the end. Trimming cost V 5 bases and J 1 base; bases outside gene matches: 8. The germline gives CDR1 SQVTM, CDR2 ANQGSEA. The CDR3 length is 15 residues.

Comment on this clone: The CDR3 end lies 3 residues beyond the end of the read and is filled in from the germline J gene. V is TRBV20-1 and J is TRBJ2-1; D possibly corresponds to TRBD1 (6 bases). The V end lost 3 bases, the J end lost 0 bases, and 15 bases lay between the germline ends. Germline-derived CDR1 and CDR2 are DFQATT and SNEGSKA (reference sequence). This CDR3 contains 16 residues. The sequenced part of the CDR3 DNA is TGCAGTGCTAGGAGGCAGGGGACGAGCTCCTACAATGAG. Translating gives CSARRQGTSSYNE. In full, the CDR3 is CSARRQGTSSYNEQFF.

Comment on this clone: The observed sequence ends 3 residues before the CDR3 terminus, with the missing tail filled in from the germline J gene. The V call is TRBV7-8, the J call TRBJ2-7; 11 bases map to TRBD2. This CDR3 spans 15 amino acids. Germline CDR1 reads SGHVS; CDR2 reads FQNEAQ. Losses at the gene ends were 5 bases for V and 1 base for J; bases not matched to a gene: 4. The DNA read from the CDR3 is TGTGCCAGCAGCGCAATAGCGGGAGGGTCCTACGAG. Amino acids: CASSAIAGGSYE. The full CDR3 reads CASSAIAGGSYEQYF.

Concerning this clone: The read terminates 3 residues ahead of where the CDR3 ends, so the germline J gene completes it. The chain carries TRBV20-1 and TRBJ2-7, with D unclear. The ends were cut back, 6 bases at V and 3 bases at J, with 9 bases in the middle. Germline assignment: CDR1 DFQATT and CDR2 SNEGSKA (reference sequence). The CDR3 loop spans 11 amino acids. The CDR3 DNA, read in part, is TGCAGTGCACCGAAGGGCTACGAG. Its translation is CSAPKGYE. The whole CDR3 sequence reads CSAPKGYEQYF.

About this clone itself: From the germline J gene comes the end of the CDR3, since the read stops 3 residues before it. The chain links TRBV20-1 to TRBJ2-7; tentatively, D is TRBD2 (7 bases). This CDR3 spans 15 amino acids. Germline values: CDR1 DFQATT, CDR2 SNEGSKA (reference sequence). V shed 0 bases and J shed 2 bases, with 14 bases lying between them. The CDR3 bases that were read are TGCAGTGCTAGAGAATTACAGGGAGGGACCTACGAG. As protein: CSARELQGGTYE. The full-length CDR3 reads as CSARELQGGTYEQYF.

Worth noting for this clone: Read data end 3 residues before the CDR3 end; the end is taken from the germline J gene. The chain uses TRBV18 and TRBJ1-2; unclear D gene. Deletions cut 0 bases from V and 0 bases from J, with 8 bases between. The CDR3 runs 15 residues. The germline V gene encodes CDR1 KGHSH and CDR2 LQKENI. The CDR3 DNA, read in part, is TGTGCCAGCTCACCACCGGGCAGATCTAACTATGGC. This codes for CASSPPGRSNYG. The whole CDR3 sequence reads CASSPPGRSNYGYTF.

For this clone: The missing CDR3 end, 3 residues past where the read stops, is filled in from the germline J gene. The rearrangement links TRBV6-2 or TRBV6-3 to TRBJ2-4; D call uncertain. The CDR3 covers 15 residues. The V gene's germline CDR1 is MNHEY and CDR2 SVGEGT. The sequenced part of the CDR3 DNA is TGTGCCAGCAGTTACGACCACCTAACTAACTATGGT. Its translation is CASSYDHLTNYG. The CDR3 reads in full as CASSYDHLTNYGQYF.

With respect to this clone: The CDR3 is cut off 3 residues early in the read; its end comes from the germline J gene. The chain joins TRBV20-1 to TRBJ2-7; 8 bases fit TRBD2. The CDR3 is 16 residues long. CDR1 is DFQATT, CDR2 SNEGSKA, per germline (reference sequence). The V segment lost 3 bases and the J segment 2 bases; nucleotides outside the gene matches: 12. The DNA read from the CDR3 is TGCAGTGCTAGTCCCGCGACGACTAGCGCGACCTACGAG. Protein: CSASPATTSATYE. The whole CDR3 is CSASPATTSATYEQYF.

Comments on this clone: The CDR3 end falls 3 residues outside the read, so it is completed with the germline J gene. V is TRBV28 and J is TRBJ1-2; D remains ambiguous. The V end lost 7 bases, the J end lost 3 bases, and 9 bases lay between the germline ends. This CDR3 contains 12 residues. Per germline, CDR1 MDHEN and CDR2 SYDVKM. The CDR3 DNA, read in part, is TGTGCCAGCACTGACGGGTACTATGGC. It specifies CASTDGYYG. The whole CDR3 reads CASTDGYYGYTF.

In regard to this clone: The CDR3 end lies 3 residues beyond the end of the read and is filled in from the germline J gene. The V and J genes are TRBV7-9 and TRBJ1-5; D is ambiguous. Germline CDR1 reads SEHNR; CDR2 reads FQNEAQ (reference sequence). CDR3 length equals 15 residues. This chain's CDR3 is CASSRPTSSTDPQHF. CDR3 DNA (partial): TGTGCCAGCAGCCGTCCAACGTCTAGCACAGATCCC.

Of note for this clone: The CDR3 extends 3 residues past the end of the read, so its final part is completed from the germline J gene. The chain is built from TRBV20-1 and TRBJ1-1; D remains unclear. The germline CDR1 and CDR2 sequences are DFQATT and SNEGSKA (reference sequence). The V end was cut by 5 bases, the J end by 3 bases, with 13 bases between. The CDR3 totals 13 residues. The CDR3: CSAGTAAHTEAFF. Partial CDR3 DNA: TGCAGTGCTGGCACAGCGGCGCACACTGAA.

Concerning this clone itself: The read stops 3 residues short of the end of the CDR3; the missing end is completed from the germline J gene. The chain uses TRBV5-4 and TRBJ1-6; D remains unclear. CDR1 is SGHNT and CDR2 is YYREEE in the germline V gene (reference sequence). This CDR3 comprises 13 residues. V lost 2 bases and J lost 5, with 5 bases in between. CDR3 protein: CASSLQNNSPLHF. The CDR3 DNA, read in part, is TGTGCCAGCAGCTTACAGAATAATTCACCC.

Points on this clone: The CDR3 extends 3 residues past the end of the read, so its final part is completed from the germline J gene. The V call is TRBV6-1, the J call TRBJ1-1; 8 nucleotides agree with TRBD1. CDR3 length: 14 residues. Germline CDR1 and CDR2: MNHNS and SASEGT. CDR3 sequence: CASSEALGTGGAFF. CDR3 DNA (partial): TGTGCCAGCAGTGAAGCGCTCGGGACAGGCGGG.

The part of the CDR3 DNA that was read is TGTGCCAGTAGTCCCCGAGGGGGGCCC. It codes for CASSPRGGP. The entire CDR3 sequence reads CASSPRGGPQHF. The chain has TRBV19 and TRBJ1-5, with TRBD1 as a possible D gene (6 bases). Read coverage stops 3 residues before the CDR3 terminus; the germline J gene supplies the remainder. The CDR3 has 12 amino acids. Germline CDR1 reads LNHDA; CDR2 reads SQIVND (reference sequence). V dropped 5 bases and J dropped 9 bases, with 11 bases sitting between them.

As for this clone: Sequencing ends 3 residues short of the CDR3 end; the germline J gene provides the rest. J is TRBJ2-7 and V is TRBV7-2; D is ambiguous. CDR3 length: 13 amino acids. Deletions cut 5 bases from V and 6 bases from J, with 14 bases between. Per the germline V gene, CDR1 is SGHTA and CDR2 is FQGNSA. The DNA read from the CDR3 is TGTGCCAGCAGCCCCTTAGTCGGTCCCGAG. Translating gives CASSPLVGPE. The CDR3 reads in full as CASSPLVGPEQYF. Full variable domain (rest looked up from reference TRBV7-2 and TRBJ2-7): GAGVSQSPSNKVTEKGKDVELRCDPISGHTALYWYRQSLGQGLEFLIYFQGNSAPDKSGLPSDRFSAERTGGSVSTLTIQRTQQEDSAVYLCASSPLVGPEQYFGPGTRLTVT.